This T cell receptor beta chain was sequenced during a study of shared clonotypes between healthy human individuals (dated by TCRdb to about 2020). For context, the study as a whole: The cohort included three men and two women between 18 and 49 years of age. Leukapheresis yielded between about 0.85 and 9.5 billion PBMCs per donor. For each donor, CD4 naive and CD4 memory were each run on three plates, CD8 naive on two plates, and CD8 memory on one plate. To estimate repertoire size and how much clonotypes are shared between individuals, the study performed deep sequencing of blood TCR repertoires from 4 to 6 healthy adults. Different laboratories and diverse techniques were used to prepare libraries and sequence TCR repertoires, to increase sequencing depth and limit assay-specific biases. The study at large found these results: Compared with non-shared clonotypes, the clonotypes found in all four sorted-subset donors had higher generation probabilities. Naive subsets generally had larger estimated clonotype richness than memory subsets. Pairwise subsampling led to the expectation that sequencing depth would affect the degree of clonotype sharing among donors. Incomplete sequencing was indicated by rarefaction of sorted-subset datasets, despite the large sequencing depth. Sampling was limited to blood, and TCR repertoires in tissue likely differ from TCR repertoires in blood. Sharing across several donors was observed for around 5% of naive CD4, less than 4% of naive CD8, 2% to 2.5% of memory CD4, and roughly 0.4% of memory CD8 clonotypes. Because the study included a small number of donors, the genetic and exposure-history diversity represented was limited.

On this clone itself: Its antigen remains undetermined. Base quality data are lacking; no much larger clone is found one base away.

TCR CDR3 regions were amplified from genomic DNA by multiplex PCR using the deep immunoSEQ assay. Genomic DNA extracted from each cell subset was distributed evenly over all wells of several immunoSEQ 96-well plates, and each plate served as one replicate. For sorted subsets, each replicate PCR was loaded with roughly 0.2 ug genomic DNA, equivalent to about 30,000 T cell genomes. Purified libraries were measured with a Qubit 3.0 fluorometer, size-checked on a Bioanalyzer 2100, and measured again with the KAPA Library Quantification kit. A separate single-read 150-cycle Illumina NextSeq 550 flow cell was used to sequence each immunoSEQ 96-well plate. Concerning the study's data processing: Because the immunoSEQ output included only junctional sequences and no quality scores, the filtering could not be the same as the filtering used for full-length reads. Sequences were annotated with PyIR, a Python wrapper for IgBLAST v1.9, and V/J genes and CDR3 were assigned using IMGT germline references. Any read was removed if the V/J assignment was weak (E-value above 1e-6), the CDR3 was missing, or the read contained stop codons, out-of-frame junctions, or ambiguous translated residues. A V3J clonotype was defined by an identical inferred V gene, J gene, and CDR3 amino acid sequence. The percentage overlap between two repertoires was calculated by dividing the number of shared unique clonotypes by the size of the smaller repertoire. RTK rarefaction, the Chao1 estimator, and Recon v2.1 estimates of unobserved clonotypes were used to assess repertoire richness. OLGA was used to compute generation probabilities for all TCRbeta clonotypes that the gDNA method yielded from four donors. TCRdb stores this immuneACCESS table with in-frame sequences only. Part of the clones is absent; in the studies checked, under half of the shortfall reflects unresolved V genes, and no reason is known for the rest. That table supplies the V and J calls and clone size; D and trimming were determined from the DNA. This sample lists about 1.5 million clones; 95% to 99% were detected once. The top ten clonotypes cover about 0.45% of the sample.

The donors were healthy, HIV-negative adults who had no recently reported acute infections or vaccinations. Only Caucasian adults living in Nashville, Tennessee, USA were represented among the donors. CD4+ T cells were enriched by magnetic negative selection; naive cells were then positively selected on CD45RA, and the negative fraction formed the memory subset. After blood collection by leukapheresis, PBMCs were isolated using Ficoll-Histopaque density gradient centrifugation and then cryopreserved in the vapor phase of liquid nitrogen. Analytical flow cytometry was used to check the purity and quantity of each magnetically sorted T cell population. Each sorted fraction had its genomic DNA isolated and then quantified by UV absorbance on a Nanodrop 2000c. The sequenced material came from naive CD4+ T cells sorted from blood. The intended sense of this specimen's cell subset or site label: CD45RA+ positively selected. The sequence came from a man younger than 45 in good health.

The DNA sequence follows: TGTGCCAGCAGCTTAGACCATGAAGCTTTCTTT. Translation gives CASSLDHEAFF. The receptor chain draws on TRBV5-4 and TRBJ1-1, with no confidently assigned D gene. Including the terminal cysteine and phenylalanine, the CDR3 comprises 11 residues. The retained sequence is limited to the CDR3, 33 bases, with the frame set at the first base. V lost 2 bases and J lost 7 bases; the stretch between them is 6 bases long. The CDR1 and CDR2 encoded by the germline V gene (reference sequence) are SGHNT and YYREEE.